This T cell receptor beta chain was captured by sequencing in a study of graft-versus-host responses after intestinal transplantation. Study results and limitations: HvG clone declines early post-transplant were associated with peak circulating GvH levels.

The method was immunoSEQ multiplex PCR; TCRdb's version includes in-frame clones alone and lacks a portion of them. The sample carries roughly 99,000 clones, roughly 89% recorded once. The CDR3 has 14 amino acids. The ends lost 5 bases at V and 5 bases at J; junction bases unmatched: 5. In germline, CDR1 is SGHNT, CDR2 YENEEA. With regard to this clone: Its antigen is unidentified.

This receptor was identified in a human donor who was the organ donor for an intestinal transplant. This chain joins TRBV11-3 and TRBJ2-7; 11 bases line up with TRBD1. The sequencing here drew on unstimulated CD4+ T cells sorted from spleen or lymph node cells, taken before transplant. CDR3 sequence: CASSTGQGANEQYF. Written as DNA, the CDR3 is TGTGCCAGCAGCACCGGACAGGGGGCGAACGAGCAGTACTTC.